The sequence of this T cell receptor (beta chain) was determined in a study of cytomegalovirus exposure and HLA in healthy donors. The wider study: From some 180 million T cells, an earlier analysis saw 120 million or so unique TCR beta sequences.

This CDR3 contains 15 residues. CDR1 is SGHRS, CDR2 YFSETQ, per germline. The J segment lost 1 base and the V segment lost 3 bases, leaving 2 bases of the junction unmatched. Findings and limits, study-wide: The study listed about 150 cytomegalovirus-associated TCR beta chains. V- and J-gene trimming in TCR beta was tied to a missense DCLRE1C variant by an analysis performed later.

Remarks on this clone: Its antigen remains unidentified.

Amplification used 60 Vbeta primers and 13 Jbeta primers. Clones were sequenced by immunoSEQ multiplex PCR, and TCRdb holds only the in-frame ones, with some missing. The sample records fewer than 75,000 clones, approximately 80% being singletons. The clonotype comes from a woman younger than 45 in good health and CMV-seronegative. The V gene is TRBV5-1, the J gene TRBJ2-3; 10 bases are shared with TRBD1. The sample consisted of PBMCs. CDR3 in amino acids: CASSSGTGGTDTQYF. The CDR3 nucleotides read TGCGCCAGCAGCTCTGGGACAGGGGGCACAGATACGCAGTATTTT.